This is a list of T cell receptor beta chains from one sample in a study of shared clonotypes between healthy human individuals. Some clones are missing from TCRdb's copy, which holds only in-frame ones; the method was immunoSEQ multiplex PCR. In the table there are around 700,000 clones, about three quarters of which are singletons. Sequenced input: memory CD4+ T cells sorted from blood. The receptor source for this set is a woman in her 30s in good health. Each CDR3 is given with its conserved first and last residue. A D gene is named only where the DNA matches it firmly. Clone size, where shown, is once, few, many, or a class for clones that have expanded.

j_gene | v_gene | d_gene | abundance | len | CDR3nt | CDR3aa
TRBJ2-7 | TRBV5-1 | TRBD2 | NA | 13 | TGCGCCAGCAGCTCGAATCTAGCGGGAGGGCAGTACTTC | CASSSNLAGGQYF
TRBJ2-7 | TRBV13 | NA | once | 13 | TGTGCCAGCAGCTTAGACAGAACCTACGAGCAGTACTTC | CASSLDRTYEQYF
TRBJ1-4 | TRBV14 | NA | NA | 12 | TGTGCCAGCAGCCAATGGACAGAAAAACTGTTTTTT | CASSQWTEKLFF
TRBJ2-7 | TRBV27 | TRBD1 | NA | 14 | TGTGCCAGCAGTCGGGGGGACAGGGCCTACGAGCAGTACTTC | CASSRGDRAYEQYF
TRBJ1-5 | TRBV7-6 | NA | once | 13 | TGTGCCAGCAGCTTAGGCAGGGGTCAGCCCCAGCATTTT | CASSLGRGQPQHF
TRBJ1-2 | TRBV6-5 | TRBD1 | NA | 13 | TGTGCCAGCAGACTTACAGGGGGCCATGGCTACACCTTC | CASRLTGGHGYTF
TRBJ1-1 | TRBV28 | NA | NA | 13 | TGTGCCAGCAGTTTACCTCATAGCACTGAAGCTTTCTTT | CASSLPHSTEAFF
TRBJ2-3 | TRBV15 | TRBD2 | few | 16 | TGTGCCACCAGCAGAGATACGGCGGGAGGGTTAGATACGCAGTATTTT | CATSRDTAGGLDTQYF
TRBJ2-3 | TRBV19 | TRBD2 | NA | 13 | TGTGCCAGTAGTATAACTAGCGCAGATACGCAGTATTTT | CASSITSADTQYF
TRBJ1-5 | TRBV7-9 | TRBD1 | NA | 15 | TGTGCCAGCAGCACCACCGGGACAGGGAATCAGCCCCAGCATTTT | CASSTTGTGNQPQHF
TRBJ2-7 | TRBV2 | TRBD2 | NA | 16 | TGTGCCAGCAGCCCCCTTGGGGGGGGAGGGGTCTACGAGCAGTACTTC | CASSPLGGGGVYEQYF
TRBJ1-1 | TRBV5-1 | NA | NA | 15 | TGCGCCAGCAGCTTGGCAGGGGATTCGAACACTGAAGCTTTCTTT | CASSLAGDSNTEAFF
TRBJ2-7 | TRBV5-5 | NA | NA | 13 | TGTGCCAGCAGCTTTGGACTTTCCTACGAGCAGTACTTC | CASSFGLSYEQYF
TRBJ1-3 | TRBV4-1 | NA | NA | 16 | TGCGCCAGCAGCCTATCCGAGTCGGTCTCTGGAAACACCATATATTTT | CASSLSESVSGNTIYF
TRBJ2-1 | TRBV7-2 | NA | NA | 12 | TGTGCTACCGTGGGGCTCTACAATGAGCAGTTCTTC | CATVGLYNEQFF
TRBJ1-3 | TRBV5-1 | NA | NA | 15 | TGCGCCAGCAGCTTGGAAAAAGGGGCGGGAAACACCATATATTTT | CASSLEKGAGNTIYF
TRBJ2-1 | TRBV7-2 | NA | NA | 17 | TGTGCCAGCAGCTTAGGGGCAACGGGAGTTCTATACAATGAGCAGTTCTTC | CASSLGATGVLYNEQFF
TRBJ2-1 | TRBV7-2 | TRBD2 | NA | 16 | TGTGCCAGCAGCTTAGCCGGGACTAGCGGAGTGAATGAGCAGTTCTTC | CASSLAGTSGVNEQFF
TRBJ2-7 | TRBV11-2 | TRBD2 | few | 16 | TGTGCCAGCAGCTTAGGAGGCGGGGGGGCTCCCTACGAGCAGTACTTC | CASSLGGGGAPYEQYF
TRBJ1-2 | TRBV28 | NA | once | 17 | TGTGCCAGCAGTTTACTTCAGGACCTGACCCCTAACTATGGCTACACCTTC | CASSLLQDLTPNYGYTF
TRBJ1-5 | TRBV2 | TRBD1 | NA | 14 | TGTGCCAGCGGGATACGACAGGGAAATCAGCCCCAGCATTTT | CASGIRQGNQPQHF
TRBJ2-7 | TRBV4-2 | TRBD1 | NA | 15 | TGTGCCAGCAGCCAAGCCGGGACAGGGTACCTTGAGCAGTACTTC | CASSQAGTGYLEQYF
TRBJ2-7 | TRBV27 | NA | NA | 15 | TGTGCCAGCAGTTCCCCGGGACGGAGCTCCTACGAGCAGTACTTC | CASSSPGRSSYEQYF
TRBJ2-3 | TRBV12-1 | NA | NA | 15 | TGTGCCGCTCTGGCGGGCAGGGAATACACAGATACGCAGTATTTT | CAALAGREYTDTQYF
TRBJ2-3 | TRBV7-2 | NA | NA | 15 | TGTGCCAGCAGCTTAGGTCACCAGCTCACAGATACGCAGTATTTT | CASSLGHQLTDTQYF
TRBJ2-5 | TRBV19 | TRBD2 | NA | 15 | TGTGCCAGTAGTATAGGCGGGGCGGGAGGGTCCCCCCCATACTTC | CASSIGGAGGSPPYF
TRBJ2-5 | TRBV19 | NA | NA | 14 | TGTGCCAGTAAGGCCGGGGTCTCAGGGGAGACCCAGTACTTC | CASKAGVSGETQYF
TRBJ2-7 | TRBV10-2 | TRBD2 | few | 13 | TGCGCCAGCAGCAGCGGGAGCAAGTACGAGCAGTACTTC | CASSSGSKYEQYF
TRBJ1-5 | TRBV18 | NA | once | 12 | TGTGCCAGCTCAACCCAGGGTCAGCCCCAGCATTTT | CASSTQGQPQHF
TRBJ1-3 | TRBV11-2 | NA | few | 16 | TGTGCCAGCAGCTCAATAACAGGGTACTCTGGAAACACCATATATTTT | CASSSITGYSGNTIYF
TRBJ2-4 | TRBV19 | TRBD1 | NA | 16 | TGTGCCAGTAGTATAGGACAGGGGGCGGCCAAAAACATTCAGTACTTC | CASSIGQGAAKNIQYF
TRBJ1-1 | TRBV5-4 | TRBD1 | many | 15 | TGTGCCAGCAGCTACGGACAGGAACAGAACACTGAAGCTTTCTTT | CASSYGQEQNTEAFF
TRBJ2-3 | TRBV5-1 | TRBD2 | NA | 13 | TGCGCCAGCAGCACGGGACTACAAGTAACGCAGTATTTT | CASSTGLQVTQYF
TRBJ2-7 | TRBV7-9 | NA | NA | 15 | TGTGCCAGCAGCCCCAAAGGGGGTAGCTCCTACGAGCAGTACTTC | CASSPKGGSSYEQYF
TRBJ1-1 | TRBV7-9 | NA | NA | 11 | TGTGCCAGCAGCTTAGTCCGGGAAGCTTTCTTT | CASSLVREAFF
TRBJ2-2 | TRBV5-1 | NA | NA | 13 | TGCGCCAGCAGCTCGGGACCCACCGGGGAGCTGTTTTTT | CASSSGPTGELFF
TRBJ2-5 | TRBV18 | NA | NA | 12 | TGTGCCAGCTCTCCTGGGGCTGAGACCCAGTACTTC | CASSPGAETQYF
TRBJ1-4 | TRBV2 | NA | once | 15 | TGTGCCAGCAGGCGCCAGGAGGCAACTAATGAAAAACTGTTTTTT | CASRRQEATNEKLFF
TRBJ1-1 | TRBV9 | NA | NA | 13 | TGTGCCAGCAGCCCCCGGACGGACGCTGAAGCTTTCTTT | CASSPRTDAEAFF
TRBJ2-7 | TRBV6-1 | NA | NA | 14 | TGTGCCAGCAGACCGGCCCAGGGGGGCTACGAGCAGTACTTC | CASRPAQGGYEQYF
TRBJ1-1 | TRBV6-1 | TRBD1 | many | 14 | TGTGCCAGCAGGGGGGACAGCTTAAACACTGAAGCTTTCTTT | CASRGDSLNTEAFF
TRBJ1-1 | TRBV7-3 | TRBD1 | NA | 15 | TGTGCCAGCAGCTTAGACGCGGGACAGGGGGCCCAAGCTTTCTTT | CASSLDAGQGAQAFF
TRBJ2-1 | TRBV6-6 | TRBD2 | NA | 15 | TGTGCCAGCAGTTACACGGGACTAGCGGGAGCTGAGCAGTTCTTC | CASSYTGLAGAEQFF
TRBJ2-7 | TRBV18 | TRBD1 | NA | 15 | TGTGCCAGCTCACCGAACCGGGACAGCTCCTACGAGCAGTACTTC | CASSPNRDSSYEQYF
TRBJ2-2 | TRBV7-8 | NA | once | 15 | TGTGCCAGCAGCTTAGGGGGGGCGCAGATCGGGGAGCTGTTTTTT | CASSLGGAQIGELFF
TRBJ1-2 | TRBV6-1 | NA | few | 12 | TGTGCCAGCATGGGAAGTAACTATGGCTACACCTTC | CASMGSNYGYTF
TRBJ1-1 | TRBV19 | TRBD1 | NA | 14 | TGTGCCAGTAGTATAGGACAGGGGCGGACTGAAGCTTTCTTT | CASSIGQGRTEAFF
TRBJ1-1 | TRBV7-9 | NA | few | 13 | TGTGCCAGCAGTCTCCAGTTTAACACTGAAGCTTTCTTT | CASSLQFNTEAFF
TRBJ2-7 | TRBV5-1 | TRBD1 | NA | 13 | TGCGCCAGCAGCCCAGACAGGGTGTACGAGCAGTACTTC | CASSPDRVYEQYF
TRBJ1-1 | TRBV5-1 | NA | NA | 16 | TGCGCCAGCAGCACCGGGACCAGGGGAAGGAACACTGAAGCTTTCTTT | CASSTGTRGRNTEAFF
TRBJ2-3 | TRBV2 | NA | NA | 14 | TGTGCCAGCAGCCGACTAGAAAGCACAGATACGCAGTATTTT | CASSRLESTDTQYF
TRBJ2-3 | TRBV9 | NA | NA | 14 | TGTGCCAGCAGCGAAAAAGGAAGCACAGATACGCAGTATTTT | CASSEKGSTDTQYF
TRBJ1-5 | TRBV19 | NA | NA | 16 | TGTGCCAGTAGTATATCCGCAGGCTTGAGCAATCAGCCCCAGCATTTT | CASSISAGLSNQPQHF
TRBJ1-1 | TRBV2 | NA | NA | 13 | TGTGCCAGCAGACCCCAGGGGAACACTGAAGCTTTCTTT | CASRPQGNTEAFF
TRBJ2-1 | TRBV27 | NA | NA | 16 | TGTGCCAGCAGTCCTCAAATGGTCTCGTCCTACAATGAGCAGTTCTTC | CASSPQMVSSYNEQFF